This passage covers 8 T cell receptor beta chains from one sample sequenced in a study of spatial heterogeneity in lung cancer. Time point defined: sample taken at primary tumor resection. In each case, whole RNA from tumor, nontumor lung or frozen PBMC was sequenced unsorted. TCRdb reanalysed the 5' RACE reads using MiXCR and keeps one entry per CDR3 protein. The data hold over 11,000 distinct CDR3 sequences, with about 9.4% observed a single time. The sample in question was PBMCs, obtained at surgery. Receptors were obtained from a male donor with early-stage non-small cell lung cancer.

This clonotype was seen repeatedly, ten times or more. This chain joins TRBV20-1 and TRBJ2-5; D is ambiguous. The CDR3 covers 13 residues. V was trimmed by 1 base and J by 2 bases, leaving 8 bases between them. Germline CDR1 reads DFQATT; CDR2 reads SNEGSKA (reference sequence). The CDR3 spells CSARVWAQETQYF. In DNA form, the CDR3 reads TGCAGTGCTAGAGTATGGGCTCAAGAGACCCAGTACTTC.

This clonotype came up many times. The chain is built from TRBV24-1 and TRBJ2-3; 10 bases fit TRBD2. The germline V gene encodes CDR1 KGHDR and CDR2 SFDVKD. J lost 5 bases, V lost 8 bases, and 6 bases had no gene match. The CDR3 is 14 amino acids. The CDR3 here is CATMASGSRDTQYF. In nucleotides, the CDR3 is TGTGCCACCATGGCTAGCGGGAGCCGAGATACGCAGTATTTT.

This sequence joins TRBV28 and TRBJ2-7; no definite D call. CDR3 length: 15 residues. V lost 2 bases, J lost 0 bases, and 11 bases lay in between. Germline loops: CDR1 MDHEN, CDR2 SYDVKM. The CDR3: CASSLLGPFSYEQYF. CDR3 nucleotides: TGTGCCAGCAGTTTACTCGGGCCTTTCTCCTACGAGCAGTACTTC.

In this sample, this clonotype turned up many times. The chain uses TRBV24-1 and TRBJ2-5; unclear D gene. The V gene lost 4 bases and the J gene lost 2 bases, with 10 bases spanning the gap. Germline loops: CDR1 KGHDR, CDR2 SFDVKD. This CDR3 region has 14 residues. The CDR3 spells CATSDPDGQETQYF. The CDR3 DNA is TGTGCCACCAGTGACCCGGACGGGCAAGAGACCCAGTACTTC.

Many counts were recorded for this clonotype. The chain employs TRBV7-8 and TRBJ2-2; a possible D gene is TRBD2 (5 bases). This CDR3 region has 13 residues. Germline values: CDR1 SGHVS, CDR2 FQNEAQ. The V end was cut by 11 bases, the J end by 4 bases, with 14 bases between. This CDR3 is CAGEGEGTGELFF. The DNA for the CDR3 is TGTGCCGGCGAGGGAGAGGGCACCGGGGAGCTGTTTTTT.

By share, this clonotype counts as medium-sized (0.01 to 0.1%). The rearrangement joins TRBV24-1 to TRBJ1-5, with D unclear. The V end lost 3 bases, the J end lost 4 bases, and 3 bases lay between the germline ends. The CDR3 runs to 12 residues. The germline CDR1 and CDR2 sequences are KGHDR and SFDVKD. CDR3 sequence (DNA): TGTGCCACCAGTGATCCAAATCAGCCCCAGCATTTT. Translating it yields CATSDPNQPQHF.

This clonotype was counted ten times or more. The chain recombines TRBV6-1 with TRBJ2-2, with TRBD2 matching over 7 bases. J was trimmed by 0 bases and V by 7 bases; bases with no gene match: 2. The CDR3 is 14 amino acids. Germline CDR1 and CDR2: MNHNS and SASEGT. As DNA, the CDR3 is TGTGCCAGCACTAGCGGCGCGAACACCGGGGAGCTGTTTTTT. Protein product: CASTSGANTGELFF.

Many counts were recorded for this clonotype. The chain uses TRBV29-1 and TRBJ1-1, with no clear D. V lost 5 bases and J 1 base, leaving 11 bases between the germline ends. The CDR3 contains 13 residues. Per germline, CDR1 SQVTM and CDR2 ANQGSEA. The chain's CDR3 is CSVLRRGNTEAFF. As DNA, the CDR3 is TGCAGCGTTCTCAGACGAGGGAACACTGAAGCTTTCTTT.